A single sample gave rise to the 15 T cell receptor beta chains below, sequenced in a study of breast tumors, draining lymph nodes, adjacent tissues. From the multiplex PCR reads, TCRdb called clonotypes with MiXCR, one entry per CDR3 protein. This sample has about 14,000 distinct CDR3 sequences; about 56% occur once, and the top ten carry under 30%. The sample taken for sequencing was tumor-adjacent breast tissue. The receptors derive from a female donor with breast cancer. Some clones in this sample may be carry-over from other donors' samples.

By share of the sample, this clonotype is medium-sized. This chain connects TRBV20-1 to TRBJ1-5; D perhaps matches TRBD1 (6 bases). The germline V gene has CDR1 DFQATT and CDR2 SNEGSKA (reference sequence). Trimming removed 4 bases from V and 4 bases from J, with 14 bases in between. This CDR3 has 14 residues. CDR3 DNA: TGCAGTGCTAAATCAGGGGAAGGTAATCAGCCCCAGCATTTT. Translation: CSAKSGEGNQPQHF.

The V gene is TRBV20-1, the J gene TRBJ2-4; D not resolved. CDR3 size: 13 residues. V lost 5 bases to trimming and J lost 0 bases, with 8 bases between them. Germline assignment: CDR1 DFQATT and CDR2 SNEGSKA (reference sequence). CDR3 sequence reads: CSARYRAKNIQYF. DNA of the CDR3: TGCAGTGCTCGTTACAGAGCCAAAAACATTCAGTACTTC.

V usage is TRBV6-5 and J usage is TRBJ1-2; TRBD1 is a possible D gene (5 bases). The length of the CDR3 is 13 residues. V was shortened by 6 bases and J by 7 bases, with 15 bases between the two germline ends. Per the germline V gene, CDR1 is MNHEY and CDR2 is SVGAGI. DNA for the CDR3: TGTGCCAGCAGAAGGGACGGCGCCTCTGGCTACACCTTC. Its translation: CASRRDGASGYTF.

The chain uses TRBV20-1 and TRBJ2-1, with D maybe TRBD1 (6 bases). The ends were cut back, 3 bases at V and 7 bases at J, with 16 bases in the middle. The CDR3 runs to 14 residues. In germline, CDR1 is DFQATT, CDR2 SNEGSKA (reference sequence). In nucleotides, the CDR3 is TGCAGTGCTAGGCGCGGGCTCCAGGGGAATGAGCAGTTCTTC. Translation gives CSARRGLQGNEQFF.

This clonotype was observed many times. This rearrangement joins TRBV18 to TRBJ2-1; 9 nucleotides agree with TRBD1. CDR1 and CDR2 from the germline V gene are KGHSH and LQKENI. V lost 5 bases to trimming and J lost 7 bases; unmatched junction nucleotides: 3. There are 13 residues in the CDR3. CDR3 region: CASSEGTGNEQFF. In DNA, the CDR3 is TGTGCCAGCTCAGAGGGGACAGGGAATGAGCAGTTCTTC.

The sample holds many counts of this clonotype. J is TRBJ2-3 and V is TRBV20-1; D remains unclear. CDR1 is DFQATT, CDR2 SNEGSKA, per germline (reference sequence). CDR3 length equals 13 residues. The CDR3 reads CSPAVRSTDTQYF. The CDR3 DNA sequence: TGCAGCCCGGCGGTGAGGTCCACAGATACGCAGTATTTT.

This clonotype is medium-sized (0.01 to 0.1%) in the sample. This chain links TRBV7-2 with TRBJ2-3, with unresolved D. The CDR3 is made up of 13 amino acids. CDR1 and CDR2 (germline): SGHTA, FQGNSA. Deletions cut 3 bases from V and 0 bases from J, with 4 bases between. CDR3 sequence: CASSFISTDTQYF. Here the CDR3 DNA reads TGTGCCAGCAGCTTTATCAGCACAGATACGCAGTATTTT.

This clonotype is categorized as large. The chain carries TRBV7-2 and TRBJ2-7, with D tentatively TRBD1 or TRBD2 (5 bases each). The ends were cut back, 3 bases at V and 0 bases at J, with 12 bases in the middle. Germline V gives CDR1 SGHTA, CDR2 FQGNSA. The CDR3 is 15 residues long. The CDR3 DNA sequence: TGTGCCAGCAGCTTTGCCGGGACGGCCTCCTACGAGCAGTACTTC. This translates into CASSFAGTASYEQYF. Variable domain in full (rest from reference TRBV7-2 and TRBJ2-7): GAGVSQSPSNKVTEKGKDVELRCDPISGHTALYWYRQSLGQGLEFLIYFQGNSAPDKSGLPSDRFSAERTGGSVSTLTIQRTQQEDSAVYLCASSFAGTASYEQYFGPGTRLTVT.

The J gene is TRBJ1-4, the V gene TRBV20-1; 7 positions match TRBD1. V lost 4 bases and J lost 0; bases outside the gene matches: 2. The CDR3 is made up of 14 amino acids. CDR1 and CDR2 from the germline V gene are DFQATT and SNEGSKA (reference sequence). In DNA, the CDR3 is TGCAGTGCTACGCAGGGGGCAACTAATGAAAAACTGTTTTTT. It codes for CSATQGATNEKLFF.

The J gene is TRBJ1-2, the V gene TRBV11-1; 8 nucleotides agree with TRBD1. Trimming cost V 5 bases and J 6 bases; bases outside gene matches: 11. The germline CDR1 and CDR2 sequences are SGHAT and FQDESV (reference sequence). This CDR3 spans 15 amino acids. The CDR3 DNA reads TGTGCCAGCAGCCCCGGGCCCCCGGACAGGGATGGCTACACCTTC. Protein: CASSPGPPDRDGYTF.

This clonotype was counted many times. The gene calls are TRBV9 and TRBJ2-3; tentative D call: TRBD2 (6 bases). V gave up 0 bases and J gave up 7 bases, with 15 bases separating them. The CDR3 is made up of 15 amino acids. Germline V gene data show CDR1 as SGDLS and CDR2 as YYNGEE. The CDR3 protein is CASSVESGAMHTQYF. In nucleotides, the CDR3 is TGTGCCAGCAGCGTAGAATCGGGAGCGATGCATACGCAGTATTTT.

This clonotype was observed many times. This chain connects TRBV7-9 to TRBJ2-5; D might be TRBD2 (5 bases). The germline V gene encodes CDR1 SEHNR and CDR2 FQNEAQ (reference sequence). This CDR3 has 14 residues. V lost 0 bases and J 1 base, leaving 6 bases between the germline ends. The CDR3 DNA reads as TGTGCCAGCAGCTTAGCGCGGGCCCAAGAGACCCAGTACTTC. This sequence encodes CASSLARAQETQYF.

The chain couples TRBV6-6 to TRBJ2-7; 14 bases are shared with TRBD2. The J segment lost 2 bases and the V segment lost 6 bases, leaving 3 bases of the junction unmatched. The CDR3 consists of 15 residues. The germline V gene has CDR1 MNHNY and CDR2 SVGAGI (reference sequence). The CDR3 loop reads CASRETSGGAYEQYF. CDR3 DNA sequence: TGTGCCAGCAGGGAGACTAGCGGGGGGGCCTACGAGCAGTACTTC.

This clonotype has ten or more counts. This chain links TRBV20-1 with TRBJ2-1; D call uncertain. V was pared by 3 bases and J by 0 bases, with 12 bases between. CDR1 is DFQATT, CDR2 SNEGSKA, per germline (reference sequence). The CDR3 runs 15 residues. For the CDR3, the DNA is TGCAGTGCTAGTAGTGTCCAGAGCTCCTACAATGAGCAGTTCTTC. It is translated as CSASSVQSSYNEQFF.

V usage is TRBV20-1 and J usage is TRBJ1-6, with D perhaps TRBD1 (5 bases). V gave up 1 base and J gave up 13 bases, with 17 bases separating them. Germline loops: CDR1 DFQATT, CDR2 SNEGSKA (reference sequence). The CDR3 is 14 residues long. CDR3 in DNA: TGCAGTGCTAGAGGAGGCGGGGCCCGGGCCCCCCTCCACTTT. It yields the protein CSARGGGARAPLHF.